The 16 T cell receptor beta chains below were found in one sample sequenced in a study of T cells in Graves' hyperthyroidism and ophthalmopathy. RNA transcripts served as the template for amplifying TCR beta CDR3 regions. The TCR CDR3 first-round RT-PCR relied on the HTBI primer set. Each CDR3 protein gets one entry after TCRdb re-called the multiplex PCR reads with MiXCR. The sample has some 740,000 distinct CDR3 sequences; less than 15% are singletons. The material sequenced was blood. The receptors stem from a young woman with Graves' hyperthyroidism.

This clonotype was counted a few times. This chain uses TRBV7-2 with TRBJ2-7, with D hard to call. Germline assignment: CDR1 SGHTA and CDR2 FQGNSA. Trimming stripped 0 bases from V and 3 bases from J, with 12 bases between. The CDR3 is 15 amino acids. The CDR3 region has the DNA TGTGCCAGCAGCTTAGCGGGCGGTATGTTCTACGAGCAGTACTTC. It translates to CASSLAGGMFYEQYF. The full variable domain, in which reference TRBV7-2 and TRBJ2-7 provide the parts outside the CDR3, is GAGVSQSPSNKVTEKGKDVELRCDPISGHTALYWYRQSLGQGLEFLIYFQGNSAPDKSGLPSDRFSAERTGGSVSTLTIQRTQQEDSAVYLCASSLAGGMFYEQYFGPGTRLTVT.

This clonotype was counted many times. The chain employs TRBV7-2 and TRBJ2-7; 13 bases are shared with TRBD2. This CDR3 comprises 15 residues. The germline CDR1 and CDR2 sequences are SGHTA and FQGNSA. The trim removed 5 bases at V and 4 bases at J, leaving 5 bases unmatched. The CDR3 spells CASSIGTSGTYEQYF. Written as DNA, the CDR3 is TGTGCCAGCAGCATCGGGACTAGCGGGACGTACGAGCAGTACTTC. Full variable domain (outside the CDR3, taken from reference TRBV7-2 and TRBJ2-7): GAGVSQSPSNKVTEKGKDVELRCDPISGHTALYWYRQSLGQGLEFLIYFQGNSAPDKSGLPSDRFSAERTGGSVSTLTIQRTQQEDSAVYLCASSIGTSGTYEQYFGPGTRLTVT.

This chain links TRBV20-1 with TRBJ1-1; no clear D gene. Between the trimmed V and J ends, which lost 3 bases and 13 bases, there was a span of 15 bases. The CDR3 is 11 amino acids. Germline CDR1 reads DFQATT; CDR2 reads SNEGSKA (reference sequence). The chain's CDR3 is CSASAGVKGFF. In nucleotides, the CDR3 is TGCAGTGCTAGTGCCGGGGTGAAGGGTTTCTTT.

This clonotype was detected many times. This chain uses TRBV13 with TRBJ1-1, with 12 bases lining up with TRBD1. The V gene's germline CDR1 is PRHDT and CDR2 FYEKMQ (reference sequence). The CDR3 covers 19 residues. V was pared by 5 bases and J by 5 bases, with 18 bases of the junction left unmatched. The CDR3 sequence is CASSTGTGGVKRRGTEAFF. The CDR3 DNA reads TGTGCCAGCAGCACCGGGACAGGGGGCGTAAAGAGGAGGGGTACTGAAGCTTTCTTT.

Many counts were recorded for this clonotype. The genes are TRBV13 and TRBJ2-1, with 8 bases fitting TRBD2. Germline lookup yields CDR1 PRHDT and CDR2 FYEKMQ (reference sequence). The CDR3 sequence is 16 residues long. J was trimmed by 7 bases and V by 2 bases; bases with no gene match: 10. This CDR3 reads CASSLLSGELFNEQFF. CDR3 nucleotide sequence: TGTGCCAGCAGCTTACTTAGCGGGGAGCTTTTTAATGAGCAGTTCTTC.

The rearrangement links TRBV19 to TRBJ2-3, with D perhaps matching TRBD1 (6 bases). The length of the CDR3 is 14 residues. V was trimmed by 6 bases and J by 3 bases, leaving 13 bases between them. Germline values: CDR1 LNHDA, CDR2 SQIVND (reference sequence). CDR3 region: CASSGHTGTDTQYF. The CDR3 DNA is TGTGCCAGTAGCGGACATACAGGGACAGATACGCAGTATTTT.

This clonotype was seen repeatedly, ten times or more. This chain joins TRBV19 and TRBJ2-7; perhaps TRBD2 as D (6 bases). Germline V lookup: CDR1 LNHDA, CDR2 SQIVND (reference sequence). The CDR3 loop spans 14 amino acids. Deletions cut 3 bases from V and 0 bases from J, with 9 bases between. CDR3 nucleotides: TGTGCCAGTAGTATCGCGGGGAGCTCCTACGAGCAGTACTTC. It specifies CASSIAGSSYEQYF.

There are many counts of this clonotype. The chain recombines TRBV30 with TRBJ2-3, with D possibly called TRBD1 or TRBD2 (5 bases each). Trimming took 4 bases from V and 0 from J, leaving 14 bases between them. The CDR3 contains 15 residues. Germline V gene data show CDR1 as GTSNPN and CDR2 as SVGIG (reference sequence). The CDR3 DNA follows: TGTGCCTGGATCTTGGGACCCACTAGCACAGATACGCAGTATTTT. Residues: CAWILGPTSTDTQYF.

The chain recombines TRBV15 with TRBJ1-5; D is undetermined. Germline CDR1 reads LNHNV; CDR2 reads YYDKDF (reference sequence). Trimming removed 1 base at V and 2 bases at J, with 9 bases between. The length of the CDR3 is 15 residues. The chain's CDR3 is CATSRVGLGNQPQHF. CDR3 coding DNA: TGTGCCACCAGCAGAGTAGGGCTCGGCAATCAGCCCCAGCATTTT.

This clonotype was counted ten times or more. This chain joins TRBV7-8 and TRBJ2-4; 10 bases fit TRBD2. Germline V gene data show CDR1 as SGHVS and CDR2 as FQNEAQ. The CDR3 is 16 amino acids. With 5 bases clipped from V and 1 base from J, the junction kept 5 bases outside the gene matches. DNA of the CDR3: TGTGCCAGCAGCCCGCTAGCGGGGGTCGCCAAAAACATTCAGTACTTC. It specifies CASSPLAGVAKNIQYF.

In its sample, this clonotype was seen a few times. The V gene is TRBV19, the J gene TRBJ1-1, with unresolved D. Germline V gives CDR1 LNHDA, CDR2 SQIVND (reference sequence). V lost 3 bases and J 0 bases, leaving 14 bases between the germline ends. There are 16 residues in the CDR3. The CDR3: CASSISSGRLNTEAFF. In nucleotides, the CDR3 is TGTGCCAGTAGTATCTCGAGTGGAAGGCTGAACACTGAAGCTTTCTTT.

This clonotype was seen repeatedly, ten times or more. V is TRBV4-1 and J is TRBJ2-3; TRBD1 aligns across 7 bases. The junction had 5 bases not matched to a gene; V was cut back by 0 bases and J by 5 bases. The CDR3 consists of 15 residues. From germline, CDR1 is MGHRA and CDR2 YSYEKL. CDR3 DNA: TGCGCCAGCAGCCAAGATCGAGGGGGCGGAGATACGCAGTATTTT. Its protein product is CASSQDRGGGDTQYF.

This clonotype was observed a few times. This chain links TRBV19 with TRBJ2-7; tentatively, D is TRBD1 or TRBD2 (5 bases each). CDR3 length: 15 amino acids. Per germline, CDR1 LNHDA and CDR2 SQIVND (reference sequence). V was pared by 2 bases and J by 0 bases, with 11 bases between. For the CDR3, the DNA is TGTGCCAGTAGTATACAGGGAGCCGGCTCCTACGAGCAGTACTTC. It yields the protein CASSIQGAGSYEQYF. Using reference TRBV19 and TRBJ2-7 for the parts outside the CDR3, the full variable domain is DGGITQSPKYLFRKEGQNVTLSCEQNLNHDAMYWYRQDPGQGLRLIYYSQIVNDFQKGDIAEGYSVSREKKESFPLTVTSAQKNPTAFYLCASSIQGAGSYEQYFGPGTRLTVT.

The chain combines TRBV5-6 with TRBJ2-7; a weak D match, TRBD1 (5 bases). Germline V gene lookup returns CDR1 SGHDT and CDR2 YYEEEE. This CDR3 spans 12 amino acids. V dropped 0 bases and J dropped 9 bases, with 10 bases sitting between them. The CDR3 reads CASSLGRQGQYF. The CDR3, as DNA: TGTGCCAGCAGCTTGGGAAGGCAGGGGCAGTACTTC.

This clonotype has only a few counts. The chain is built from TRBV5-6 and TRBJ2-4; the match to TRBD1 covers 10 bases. Trimming removed 0 bases from V and 7 bases from J; junction bases left unmatched: 4. The CDR3 is 15 amino acids. Germline V gene sequence: CDR1 SGHDT, CDR2 YYEEEE. CDR3 sequence: CASSLGQGAKNIQYF. Written as DNA, the CDR3 is TGTGCCAGCAGCTTGGGACAGGGGGCGAAGAACATTCAGTACTTC.

The rearrangement uses TRBV6-1 and TRBJ2-7; TRBD2 might be the D (5 bases). The CDR3 is made up of 14 amino acids. The V end was cut by 5 bases, the J end by 7 bases, with 18 bases between. Germline V gene sequence: CDR1 MNHNS, CDR2 SASEGT. CDR3 amino acids: CASSREGAPGEQYF. The DNA for the CDR3 is TGTGCCAGCAGTAGAGAAGGCGCCCCGGGAGAGCAGTACTTC.